In this sample, the clone carrying this T cell receptor (beta chain) turned up a few times. Seattle patients were enrolled during active infection and followed longitudinally. These data come from a study of blood T cell repertoires in COVID-19. On the study more broadly: Spain, Italy and the United States supplied samples that represented acute and convalescent COVID-19.

Original processing notes: Amplified reference gene primers provided the basis for estimating nucleated cell counts. Some clones are missing from TCRdb's copy, which holds only in-frame ones; the method was immunoSEQ multiplex PCR. The DNA was the basis for D and trimming; V, J and clone size are from that table. This sample has over 150,000 clones, with approximately 83% found just once. Per germline, CDR1 MNHNS and CDR2 SASEGT. Trimming shortened V by 0 bases and J by 4 bases, and 13 bases separated the two germline ends. The CDR3 is 15 residues long. The V gene is TRBV6-1, the J gene TRBJ2-7, with a weak D call TRBD1 (6 bases). The receptor was derived from a woman aged 40 to 50 with COVID-19, enrolled during active disease. Material: peripheral blood. CDR3 region: CASSEAAGATYEQYF. The CDR3 coding sequence is TGTGCCAGCAGTGAAGCGGCAGGGGCCACGTACGAGCAGTACTTC.